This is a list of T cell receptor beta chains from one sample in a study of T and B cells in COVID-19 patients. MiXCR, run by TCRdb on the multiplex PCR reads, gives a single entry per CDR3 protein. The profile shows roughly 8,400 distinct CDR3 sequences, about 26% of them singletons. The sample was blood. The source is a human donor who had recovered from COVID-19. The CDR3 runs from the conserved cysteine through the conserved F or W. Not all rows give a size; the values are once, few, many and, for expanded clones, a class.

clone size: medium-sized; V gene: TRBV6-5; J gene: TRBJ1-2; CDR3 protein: CASSRGYGYTF
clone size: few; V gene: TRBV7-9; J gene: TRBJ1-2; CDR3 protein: CASSQSDSPYGYTF
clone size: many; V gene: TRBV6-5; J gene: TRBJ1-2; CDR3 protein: CASSYSTAPYGYTF
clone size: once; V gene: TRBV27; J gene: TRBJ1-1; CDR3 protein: CASRAPGDTEAFF
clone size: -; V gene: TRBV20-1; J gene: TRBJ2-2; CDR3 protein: CSAREGLAGDTGELFF
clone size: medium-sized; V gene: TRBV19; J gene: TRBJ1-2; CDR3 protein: CASSRSSGTVYGYTF
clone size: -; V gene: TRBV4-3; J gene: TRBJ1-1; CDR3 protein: CASTPEFGGSTGAFF
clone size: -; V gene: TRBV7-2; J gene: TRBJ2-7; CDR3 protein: CASSLSGGAYEQYF
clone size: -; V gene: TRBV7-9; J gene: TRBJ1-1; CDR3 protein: CASSLGLPEAFF
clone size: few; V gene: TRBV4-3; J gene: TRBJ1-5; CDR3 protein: CASSQGYQGAQHF
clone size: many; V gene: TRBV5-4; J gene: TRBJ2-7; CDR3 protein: CASSWARGQGKDEQYF
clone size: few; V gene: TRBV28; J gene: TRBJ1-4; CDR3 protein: CASSLRTKATNEKLFF
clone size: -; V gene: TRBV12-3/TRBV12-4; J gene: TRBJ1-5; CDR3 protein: CASSLTGRLNQPQHF
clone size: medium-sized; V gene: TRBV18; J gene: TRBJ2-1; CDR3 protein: CASSPAQGAGNEQFF
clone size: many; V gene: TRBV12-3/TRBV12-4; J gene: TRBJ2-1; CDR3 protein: CASRPISGVTYNEQFF
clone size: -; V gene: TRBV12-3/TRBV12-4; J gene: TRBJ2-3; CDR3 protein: CASSQGGHTDTQYF
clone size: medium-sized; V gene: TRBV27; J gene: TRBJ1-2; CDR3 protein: CASSWTGGAYGYTF
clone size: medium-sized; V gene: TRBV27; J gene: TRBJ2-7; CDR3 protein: CASSPLVSSYEQYF
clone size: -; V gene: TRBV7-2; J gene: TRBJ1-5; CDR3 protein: CASSLKMGENQPQHF
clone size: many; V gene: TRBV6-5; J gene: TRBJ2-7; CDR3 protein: CASSYLGTATYEQYF
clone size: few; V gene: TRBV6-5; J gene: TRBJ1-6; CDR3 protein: CASSETGQAGNSPLHF
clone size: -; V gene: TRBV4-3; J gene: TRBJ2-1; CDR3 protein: CASSQVGSLNEQFF
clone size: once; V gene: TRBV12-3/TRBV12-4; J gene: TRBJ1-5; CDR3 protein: CASSLIGGPWPQHF
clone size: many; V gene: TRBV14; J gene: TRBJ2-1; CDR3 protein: CASSPEGWSYNEQFF
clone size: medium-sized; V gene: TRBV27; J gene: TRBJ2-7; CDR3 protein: CASSPTATGYEQYF
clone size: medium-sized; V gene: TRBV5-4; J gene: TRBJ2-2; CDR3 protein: CASSLSTATGELFF
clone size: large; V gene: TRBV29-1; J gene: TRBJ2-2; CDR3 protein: CSALTGDTGELFF
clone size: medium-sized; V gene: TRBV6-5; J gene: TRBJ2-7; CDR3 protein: CASTVGAGGIYEQYF
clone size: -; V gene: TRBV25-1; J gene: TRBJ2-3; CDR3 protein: CASSKTVAQTDTQYF
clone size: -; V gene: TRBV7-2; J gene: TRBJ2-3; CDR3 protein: CASSLASYRREGRSDTQYF
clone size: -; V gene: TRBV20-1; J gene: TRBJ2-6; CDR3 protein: CSAISGSGANVLTF
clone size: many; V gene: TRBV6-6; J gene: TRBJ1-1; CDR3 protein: CASSYYAVMNTEAFF
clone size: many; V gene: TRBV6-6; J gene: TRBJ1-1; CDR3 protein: CASSYSAEEAFF
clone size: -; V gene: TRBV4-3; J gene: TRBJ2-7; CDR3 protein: CASSPGLFYDQYF
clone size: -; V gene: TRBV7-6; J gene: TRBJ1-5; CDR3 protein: CAPGGDCPCNSNQPQHF
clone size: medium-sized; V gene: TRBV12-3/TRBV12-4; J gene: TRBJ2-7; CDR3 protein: CASSVGQSGEQYF
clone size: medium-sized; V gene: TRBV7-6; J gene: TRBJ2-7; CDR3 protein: CASSLTEVPTYEQYF
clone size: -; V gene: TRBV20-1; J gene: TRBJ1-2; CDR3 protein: CSAGTSGYTF
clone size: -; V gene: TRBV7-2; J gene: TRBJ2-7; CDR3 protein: CASSLDYETGYYEQYF
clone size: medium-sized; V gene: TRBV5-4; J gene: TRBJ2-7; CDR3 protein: CASREGTGENEQYF
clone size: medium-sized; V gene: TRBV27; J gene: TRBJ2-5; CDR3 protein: CASSQYGGPGGGETQYF
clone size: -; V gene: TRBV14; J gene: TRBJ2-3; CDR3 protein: CASSQDGGTGVLAPYF
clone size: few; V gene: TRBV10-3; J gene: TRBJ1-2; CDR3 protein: CATGIPDSEANYGYTF
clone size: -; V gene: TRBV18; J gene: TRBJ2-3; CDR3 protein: CVSSPLQGKADTQYF
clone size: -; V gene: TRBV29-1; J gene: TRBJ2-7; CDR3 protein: CSVEGQGGNEQYF
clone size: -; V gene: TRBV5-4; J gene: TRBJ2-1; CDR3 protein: CASSLLGDQQFF
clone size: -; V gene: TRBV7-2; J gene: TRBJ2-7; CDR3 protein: CASSFWDHYEQYF
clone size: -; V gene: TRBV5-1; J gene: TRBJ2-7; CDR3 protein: CASSSAGTGSSYEQYF
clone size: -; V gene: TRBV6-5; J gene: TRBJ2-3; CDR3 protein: CASTFSGGGTDTQYF
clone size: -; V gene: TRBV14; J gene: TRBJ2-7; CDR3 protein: CASSSRGGPYEQYF
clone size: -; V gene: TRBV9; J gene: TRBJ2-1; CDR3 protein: CASSGAYNEQFF
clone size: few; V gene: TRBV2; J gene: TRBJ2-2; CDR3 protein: CASSYQRGSSGELFF
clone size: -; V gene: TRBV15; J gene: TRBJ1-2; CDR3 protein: CATSTPTGPYGYTF
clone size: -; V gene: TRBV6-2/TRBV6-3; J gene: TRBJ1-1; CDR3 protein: CASSLTTGGSTEAFF